The entry below describes one T cell receptor beta chain. No antigen is known for it. Individuals selected for sequencing had exhibited CD8+CD57+ cell expansion on flow cytometry. No patient had been given any therapy when blood was sampled. Germline V gene sequence: CDR1 SGHRS, CDR2 YFSETQ. This CDR3 contains 17 residues. V was pared by 4 bases and J by 0 bases, with 18 bases between. The data stem from a study of CD8+CD57+ T cells in acquired aplastic anemia. Study-wide points: Patients and controls shared twenty-nine CD8+ CDR3 sequences.

TCR beta VDJ and CDR3 profiles were obtained from a genomic DNA template. MiXCR, run by TCRdb on the reads, gives a single entry per CDR3 protein. The sample lists over 150,000 distinct CDR3 sequences; 50% to 65% were seen once. The sequenced sample consisted of sorted CD4+, CD8+, or CD8+CD57+ T cells (not recorded which) from PBMCs. This receptor was taken from a human donor with aplastic anemia. The chain uses TRBV5-1 and TRBJ2-3, with D tentatively TRBD1 (6 bases). CDR3 amino acids: CASSGAAGDISTDTQYF. The CDR3 region has the DNA TGCGCCAGCAGCGGGGCAGCAGGGGACATCAGCACAGATACGCAGTATTTT.